The 27 T cell receptor beta chains given below trace back to one sample, sequenced in a study of cytomegalovirus exposure and HLA in healthy donors. The PCR employed 60 Vbeta primers together with 13 Jbeta primers. Profiled with immunoSEQ multiplex PCR; TCRdb holds only in-frame clones, not every one. The table lists about 160,000 clones, 81% of them singletons. Specimen: PBMCs. Every receptor here comes from a man aged 50 to 60 in good health and CMV-seropositive.

The chain has TRBV6-5 and TRBJ2-5, with 10 bases identical to TRBD2. The end of the DNA is better explained by TRBJ2-7, so the J call may be wrong. This CDR3 comprises 16 residues. Germline CDR1 and CDR2: MNHEY and SVGAGI. CDR3 sequence reads: CASSYSGLAGAYEQYF. Here the CDR3 DNA reads TGTGCCAGCAGTTATTCGGGGCTAGCGGGGGCCTACGAGCAGTACTTC.

The genes are TRBV11-2 and TRBJ2-5; 8 nucleotides align to TRBD1. Germline V gene data show CDR1 as SGHAT and CDR2 as FQNNGV. The CDR3 extends over 14 amino acids. V trimming: 5 bases; J trimming: 7 bases; junction bases outside the gene matches: 9. The CDR3 here is CASSVSGGTGTQYF. CDR3 in DNA: TGTGCCAGCAGCGTATCAGGGGGCACGGGGACCCAGTACTTC.

This chain uses TRBV11-2 with TRBJ2-7; 7 bases align to TRBD1. Trimming removed 2 bases from V and 3 bases from J; junction bases left unmatched: 7. Germline assignment: CDR1 SGHAT and CDR2 FQNNGV. CDR3 size: 15 residues. CDR3 sequence: CASSLKGDSYYEQYF. CDR3 sequence (DNA): TGTGCCAGCAGCTTAAAGGGGGACAGCTACTACGAGCAGTACTTC. Complete variable domain (other parts from reference TRBV11-2 and TRBJ2-7): EAGVAQSPRYKIIEKRQSVAFWCNPISGHATLYWYQQILGQGPKLLIQFQNNGVVDDSQLPKDRFSAERLKGVDSTLKIQPAKLEDSAVYLCASSLKGDSYYEQYFGPGTRLTVT.

The V call is TRBV15, the J call TRBJ1-6; 7 nucleotides line up with TRBD1. The CDR3 covers 15 residues. Germline CDR1 reads LNHNV; CDR2 reads YYDKDF (reference sequence). The ends lost 3 bases at V and 7 bases at J; junction bases unmatched: 6. The CDR3 coding sequence is TGTGCCACCAGCAGTGGGGGACAGAGCAATTCACCCCTCCACTTT. This codes for CATSSGGQSNSPLHF. The full variable domain, completed using reference TRBV15 and TRBJ1-6, is DAMVIQNPRYQVTQFGKPVTLSCSQTLNHNVMYWYQQKSSQAPKLLFHYYDKDFNNEADTPDNFQSRRPNTSFCFLDIRSPGLGDTAMYLCATSSGGQSNSPLHFGNGTRLTVT.

V is TRBV2 and J is TRBJ1-5; D is ambiguous. This CDR3 region has 16 residues. Trimming stripped 6 bases from V and 0 bases from J, with 15 bases between. The germline V gene encodes CDR1 SNHLY and CDR2 FYNNEI. CDR3 loop: CASREWRRGSNQPQHF. The CDR3 coding sequence is TGTGCCAGCAGGGAATGGAGACGCGGTAGCAATCAGCCCCAGCATTTT. The entire variable domain, with the rest obtained from reference TRBV2 and TRBJ1-5, is as follows: EPEVTQTPSHQVTQMGQEVILRCVPISNHLYFYWYRQILGQKVEFLVSFYNNEISEKSEIFDDQFSVERPDGSNFTLKIRSTKLEDSAMYFCASREWRRGSNQPQHFGDGTRLSIL.

The rearrangement uses TRBV18 and TRBJ1-1; 8 bases align to TRBD1. The CDR3 is 16 residues long. CDR1 KGHSH and CDR2 LQKENI come from the germline V gene. With 2 bases clipped from V and 1 base from J, the junction kept 6 bases outside the gene matches. The CDR3 nucleotides are TGTGCCAGCTCACCATCCAGGGGGCGCGGGAACACTGAAGCTTTCTTT. Translating gives CASSPSRGRGNTEAFF.

V and J are TRBV9 and TRBJ1-2; 7 positions match TRBD1. Germline V lookup: CDR1 SGDLS, CDR2 YYNGEE. Trimming at V came to 0 bases and at J to 7 bases, leaving 9 bases not matched to a gene. The CDR3 has 15 residues. As DNA, the CDR3 is TGTGCCAGCAGCGTAGGTGGACAGGTGTGGTCTGGCTACACCTTC. This translates into CASSVGGQVWSGYTF.

The chain recombines TRBV5-1 with TRBJ2-1; 9 bases are shared with TRBD1. V lost 4 bases, J lost 0 bases, and 5 bases stayed unmatched. The CDR3 is 16 residues long. Per germline, CDR1 SGHRS and CDR2 YFSETQ. This CDR3 reads CASSQQGASSYNEQFF. The CDR3 DNA reads as TGCGCCAGCAGCCAACAGGGGGCGAGCTCCTACAATGAGCAGTTCTTC.

This sequence joins TRBV19 and TRBJ2-7; tentative D call: TRBD1 (5 bases). CDR3 length: 13 residues. Germline V gives CDR1 LNHDA, CDR2 SQIVND (reference sequence). Trimming took off 1 base at V and 4 bases at J, with 8 bases between the two ends. The CDR3 region is CASSIAHRYEQYF. The CDR3 DNA is TGTGCCAGTAGTATAGCCCACAGGTACGAGCAGTACTTC. The whole variable domain, filled in from reference TRBV19 and TRBJ2-7, reads DGGITQSPKYLFRKEGQNVTLSCEQNLNHDAMYWYRQDPGQGLRLIYYSQIVNDFQKGDIAEGYSVSREKKESFPLTVTSAQKNPTAFYLCASSIAHRYEQYFGPGTRLTVT.

The gene calls are TRBV5-4 and TRBJ1-4; 7 bases align to TRBD1. Germline CDR1 and CDR2: SGHNT and YYREEE (reference sequence). The CDR3 is made up of 14 amino acids. Trimming cost V 4 bases and J 8 bases; bases outside gene matches: 8. The CDR3 DNA follows: TGTGCCAGCAGCCCGGGACAGCCCGGCGAAAAACTGTTTTTT. Translation gives CASSPGQPGEKLFF.

In its sample, this clone was seen once. Written as DNA, the CDR3 is TGTGCCAGCAGCTTTTCCCAAAACAATGAGCAGTTCTTC. Translating it yields CASSFSQNNEQFF. The chain joins TRBV5-5 to TRBJ2-1; no definite D call. The CDR3 loop spans 13 amino acids. V shed 2 bases and J shed 5 bases, with 8 bases lying between them. Germline CDR1 SGHKS, CDR2 YYEKEE (reference sequence).

The chain has TRBV7-9 and TRBJ1-4, with D tentatively TRBD1 (5 bases). The germline V and J ends were trimmed by 3 bases and 8 bases, with 13 bases remaining between them. The length of the CDR3 is 14 residues. Per germline, CDR1 SEHNR and CDR2 FQNEAQ (reference sequence). The CDR3 DNA reads TGTGCCAGCAGCTTCCTTACTGGGGGGGAAAAACTGTTTTTT. Its translation: CASSFLTGGEKLFF. Combining the CDR3 with reference TRBV7-9 and TRBJ1-4 gives the whole variable domain DTGVSQNPRHKITKRGQNVTFRCDPISEHNRLYWYRQTLGQGPEFLTYFQNEAQLEKSRLLSDRFSAERPKGSFSTLEIQRTEQGDSAMYLCASSFLTGGEKLFFGSGTQLSVL.

This sequence joins TRBV27 and TRBJ2-1; 11 bases are a match to TRBD1. V gave up 5 bases and J gave up 4 bases; unmatched junction bases: 7. Germline CDR1 is MNHEY and CDR2 is SMNVEV (reference sequence). The CDR3 sequence is 16 residues long. In nucleotides, the CDR3 is TGTGCCAGCAGTCCTCGGACAGGGGGCAATTACAATGAGCAGTTCTTC. Protein sequence: CASSPRTGGNYNEQFF.

The chain joins TRBV18 to TRBJ2-7; TRBD1 matches at 8 bases. The germline V gene has CDR1 KGHSH and CDR2 LQKENI. Trimming at V came to 5 bases and at J to 6 bases, leaving 6 bases not matched to a gene. This CDR3 region has 13 residues. The CDR3 here is CASSSDTGGEQYF. The CDR3 DNA sequence: TGTGCCAGCTCATCAGATACAGGGGGCGAGCAGTACTTC.

V and J are TRBV28 and TRBJ2-1; D call uncertain. This CDR3 contains 15 residues. The germline V and J ends were trimmed by 1 base and 6 bases, with 13 bases remaining between them. In germline, CDR1 is MDHEN, CDR2 SYDVKM. DNA of the CDR3: TGTGCCAGCAGTTTATCGGTTCTAGATGCCAATGAGCAGTTCTTC. This translates into CASSLSVLDANEQFF.

This chain joins TRBV30 and TRBJ2-7, with D uncertain. CDR1 is GTSNPN, CDR2 SVGIG, per germline (reference sequence). Trimming pared 0 bases from V and 0 bases from J, leaving 6 bases between. The CDR3 length is 13 residues. In DNA form, the CDR3 reads TGTGCCTGGAGTGTGGCCTCCTCCTACGAGCAGTACTTC. Translating it yields CAWSVASSYEQYF.

This chain joins TRBV15 and TRBJ2-3; D is possibly TRBD1 (6 bases). Looked up from germline, CDR1 is LNHNV and CDR2 is YYDKDF (reference sequence). The CDR3 is 15 amino acids. V lost 0 bases and J 6 bases, leaving 13 bases between the germline ends. In DNA, the CDR3 is TGTGCCACCAGCAGAGAGACAGGTCGCGTGGATACGCAGTATTTT. Residues: CATSRETGRVDTQYF.

CDR3 sequence (DNA): TGTGCCAGCAGTGGACAGGGGGTCAGGTACGAGCAGTACTTC. Protein product: CASSGQGVRYEQYF. The chain links TRBV2 to TRBJ2-7; 9 bases fit TRBD1. Germline CDR1 reads SNHLY; CDR2 reads FYNNEI. This CDR3 region has 14 residues. V lost 4 bases, J lost 4 bases, and 5 bases stayed unmatched.

This clone has a handful of counts. The chain is built from TRBV29-1 and TRBJ2-7, with 7 bases fitting TRBD1. The V gene's germline CDR1 is SQVTM and CDR2 ANQGSEA. CDR3 length: 13 amino acids. J lost 2 bases, V lost 1 base, and 2 bases had no gene match. This chain's CDR3 is CSVEGTGAYEQYF. The CDR3 DNA reads as TGCAGCGTTGAAGGGACAGGTGCCTACGAGCAGTACTTC.

The chain uses TRBV7-9 and TRBJ1-3; no clear D. Germline V lookup: CDR1 SEHNR, CDR2 FQNEAQ (reference sequence). The CDR3 runs 14 residues. V was trimmed by 3 bases and J by 3 bases, leaving 9 bases between them. The CDR3: CASSLLAFGNTIYF. The CDR3 coding sequence is TGTGCCAGCAGCTTGCTGGCTTTTGGAAACACCATATATTTT.

This clone has only one observation. V and J are TRBV30 and TRBJ2-2, with D maybe TRBD2 (5 bases). The germline V and J ends were trimmed by 3 bases and 7 bases, with 6 bases remaining between them. This CDR3 contains 11 residues. Germline V CDR1 and CDR2: GTSNPN, SVGIG (reference sequence). CDR3 protein: CAWSGIGELFF. The CDR3 DNA follows: TGTGCCTGGAGCGGGATCGGGGAGCTGTTTTTT.

The V gene is TRBV28, the J gene TRBJ1-5; D remains ambiguous. V was clipped by 5 bases and J by 9 bases, with 11 bases between them. Germline V CDR1 and CDR2: MDHEN, SYDVKM. The CDR3 runs to 12 residues. The CDR3 DNA reads as TGTGCCAGCAGTACGGCCTCTAGGCCCCAGCATTTT. It yields the protein CASSTASRPQHF.

The genes are TRBV10-3 and TRBJ1-2; 8 bases match TRBD1. There are 16 residues in the CDR3. Germline V gene sequence: CDR1 ENHRY, CDR2 SYGVKD. Losses at the gene ends were 3 bases for V and 0 bases for J; bases not matched to a gene: 6. The CDR3 protein is CAISDRGRSPNYGYTF. CDR3 coding DNA: TGTGCCATCAGTGACAGGGGGCGAAGCCCTAACTATGGCTACACCTTC.

The rearrangement joins TRBV7-9 to TRBJ2-7; 7 bases are a match to TRBD1. V lost 6 bases to trimming and J lost 2 bases; unmatched junction nucleotides: 7. The CDR3 extends over 14 amino acids. Germline CDR1 and CDR2: SEHNR and FQNEAQ (reference sequence). Here the CDR3 DNA reads TGTGCCAGCAGTATCACAGGGGACACCTACGAGCAGTACTTC. This encodes CASSITGDTYEQYF.

V usage is TRBV6-5 and J usage is TRBJ1-5; the D gene is possibly TRBD1 (6 bases). The CDR3 totals 13 residues. From germline, CDR1 is MNHEY and CDR2 SVGAGI. V shed 6 bases and J shed 7 bases, with 13 bases lying between them. In DNA, the CDR3 is TGTGCCAGCAGACAGGGAGCTGGGCAGCCCCAGCATTTT. Its protein is CASRQGAGQPQHF.

This clone is a singleton in its sample. The gene calls are TRBV15 and TRBJ2-5; a possible D gene is TRBD1 (5 bases). The germline V gene has CDR1 LNHNV and CDR2 YYDKDF (reference sequence). The CDR3 totals 13 residues. Trimming took 0 bases from V and 13 from J, leaving 15 bases between them. The CDR3 nucleotides are TGTGCCACCAGCAGAGATCGGCAGGGCCGAACGTACTTC. Translating it yields CATSRDRQGRTYF.

V and J are TRBV7-9 and TRBJ1-2; no definite D call. The germline gives CDR1 SEHNR, CDR2 FQNEAQ (reference sequence). The CDR3 totals 12 residues. Deletions cut 4 bases from V and 7 bases from J, with 10 bases between. The CDR3 loop is CASSSNSGGYTF. CDR3 DNA: TGTGCCAGCAGCTCGAACAGCGGTGGCTACACCTTC.